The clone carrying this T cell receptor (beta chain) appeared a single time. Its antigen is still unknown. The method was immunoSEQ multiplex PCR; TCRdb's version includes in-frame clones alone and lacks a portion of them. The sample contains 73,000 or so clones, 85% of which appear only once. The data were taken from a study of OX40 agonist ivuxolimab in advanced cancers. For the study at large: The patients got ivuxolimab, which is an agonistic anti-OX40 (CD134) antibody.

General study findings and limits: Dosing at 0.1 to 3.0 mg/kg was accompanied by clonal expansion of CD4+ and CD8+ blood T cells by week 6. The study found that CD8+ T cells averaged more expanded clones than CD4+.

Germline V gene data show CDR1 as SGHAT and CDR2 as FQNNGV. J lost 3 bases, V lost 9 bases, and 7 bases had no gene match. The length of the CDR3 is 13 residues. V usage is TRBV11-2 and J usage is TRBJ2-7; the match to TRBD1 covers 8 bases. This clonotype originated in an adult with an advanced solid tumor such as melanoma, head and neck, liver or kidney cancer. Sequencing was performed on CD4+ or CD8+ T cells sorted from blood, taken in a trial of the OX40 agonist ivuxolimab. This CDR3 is CASRGQDDYEQYF. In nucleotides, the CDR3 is TGTGCCAGTAGGGGACAGGATGACTACGAGCAGTACTTC.